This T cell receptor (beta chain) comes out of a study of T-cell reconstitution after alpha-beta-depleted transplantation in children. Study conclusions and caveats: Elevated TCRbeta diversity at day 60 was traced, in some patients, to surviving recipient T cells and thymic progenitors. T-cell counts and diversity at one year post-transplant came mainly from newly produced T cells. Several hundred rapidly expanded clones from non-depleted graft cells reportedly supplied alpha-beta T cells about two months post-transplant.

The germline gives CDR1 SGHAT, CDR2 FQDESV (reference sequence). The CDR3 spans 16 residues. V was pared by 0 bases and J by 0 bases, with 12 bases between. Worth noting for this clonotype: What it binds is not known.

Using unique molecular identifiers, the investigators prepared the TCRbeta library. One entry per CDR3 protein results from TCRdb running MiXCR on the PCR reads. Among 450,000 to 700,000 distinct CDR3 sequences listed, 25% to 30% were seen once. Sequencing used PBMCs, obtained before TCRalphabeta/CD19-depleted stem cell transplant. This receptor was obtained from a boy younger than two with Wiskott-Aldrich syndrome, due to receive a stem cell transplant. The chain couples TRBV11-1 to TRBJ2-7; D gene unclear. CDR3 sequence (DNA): TGTGCCAGCAGCTTAGCACCAGACATCTTCTCCTACGAGCAGTACTTC. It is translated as CASSLAPDIFSYEQYF.